These T cell receptor beta chains were read from a single sample in a study of blood T cell repertoires in COVID-19. The protocol was immunoSEQ multiplex PCR, while the TCRdb copy is restricted to in-frame clones and leaves out a portion. The data contain approximately 99,000 clones, roughly 84% of them singletons. Sequenced material: peripheral blood. Every receptor here comes from a man between 65 and 80 years old with active or convalescent COVID-19. Each CDR3 is given with its conserved first and last residue. The order of the fields is CDR3 length, J gene, V gene, clone size, D gene, CDR3 protein, CDR3 DNA. D genes are given only for firm matches. The size of a clone is reported for some rows only, either as once, few or many, or as a class for expanded clones.

CDR3 length: 15; J gene: TRBJ1-4; V gene: TRBV7-9; clone size: .; D gene: .; CDR3 protein: CASRPTEGRNEKLFF; CDR3 DNA: TGTGCCAGCAGACCTACGGAGGGACGGAATGAAAAACTGTTTTTT
CDR3 length: 18; J gene: TRBJ2-3; V gene: TRBV5-1; clone size: .; D gene: TRBD2; CDR3 protein: CASSLDPSGGLGTDTQYF; CDR3 DNA: TGCGCCAGCAGCTTGGATCCCAGCGGGGGGTTGGGAACAGATACGCAGTATTTT
CDR3 length: 14; J gene: TRBJ2-7; V gene: TRBV29-1; clone size: .; D gene: TRBD1; CDR3 protein: CSVRRDSGTYEQYF; CDR3 DNA: TGCAGCGTCCGACGGGACAGTGGGACCTACGAGCAGTACTTC
CDR3 length: 14; J gene: TRBJ2-5; V gene: TRBV2; clone size: few; D gene: .; CDR3 protein: CASSLTRTQETQYF; CDR3 DNA: TGTGCCAGCAGTCTTACACGGACTCAAGAGACCCAGTACTTC
CDR3 length: 13; J gene: TRBJ1-3; V gene: TRBV12-3/TRBV12-4; clone size: .; D gene: .; CDR3 protein: CASSIDSGNTIYF; CDR3 DNA: TGTGCCAGCAGCATAGACAGTGGAAACACCATATATTTT
CDR3 length: 16; J gene: TRBJ1-2; V gene: TRBV28; clone size: once; D gene: .; CDR3 protein: CASSLSVSLGLYGYTF; CDR3 DNA: TGTGCCAGCAGCCTCTCAGTCAGTCTGGGCCTCTATGGCTACACCTTC
CDR3 length: 14; J gene: TRBJ1-2; V gene: TRBV29-1; clone size: .; D gene: TRBD1; CDR3 protein: CSVEDQGAGGGYTF; CDR3 DNA: TGCAGCGTTGAAGACCAGGGGGCAGGTGGAGGCTACACCTTC
CDR3 length: 15; J gene: TRBJ2-3; V gene: TRBV7-2; clone size: .; D gene: TRBD1; CDR3 protein: CASSYGTGLPDTQYF; CDR3 DNA: TGTGCCAGCAGTTACGGGACAGGGCTTCCAGATACGCAGTATTTT
CDR3 length: 16; J gene: TRBJ2-3; V gene: TRBV5-5; clone size: .; D gene: TRBD1; CDR3 protein: CASSRTGTGKGDTQYF; CDR3 DNA: TGTGCCAGCAGCCGAACCGGGACAGGGAAGGGAGATACGCAGTATTTT
CDR3 length: 18; J gene: TRBJ2-3; V gene: TRBV6-1; clone size: .; D gene: .; CDR3 protein: CASSEVIPRGYSTDTQYF; CDR3 DNA: TGTGCCAGCAGTGAAGTAATTCCCAGGGGATATAGCACAGATACGCAGTATTTT
CDR3 length: 17; J gene: TRBJ2-3; V gene: TRBV24-1; clone size: .; D gene: TRBD1; CDR3 protein: CATSDFTGTGVMYTQYF; CDR3 DNA: TGTGCCACCAGTGATTTCACCGGGACAGGGGTTATGTATACGCAGTATTTT
CDR3 length: 14; J gene: TRBJ2-7; V gene: TRBV6-6; clone size: .; D gene: .; CDR3 protein: CASSSQVGVSGQYF; CDR3 DNA: TGTGCCAGCAGTTCCCAGGTTGGCGTATCAGGGCAGTACTTC
CDR3 length: 14; J gene: TRBJ2-1; V gene: TRBV28; clone size: .; D gene: TRBD2; CDR3 protein: CASRKAGGLHEQFF; CDR3 DNA: TGTGCCAGCCGGAAAGCGGGGGGGCTTCATGAGCAGTTCTTC
CDR3 length: 16; J gene: TRBJ2-7; V gene: TRBV13; clone size: .; D gene: TRBD2; CDR3 protein: CASSSRSGGSTYEQYF; CDR3 DNA: TGTGCCAGCAGCTCTCGGAGCGGGGGGTCGACCTACGAGCAGTACTTC
CDR3 length: 13; J gene: TRBJ1-6; V gene: TRBV12-3/TRBV12-4; clone size: .; D gene: TRBD1; CDR3 protein: CASADRDNSPLHF; CDR3 DNA: TGTGCCAGCGCGGACAGGGATAATTCACCCCTCCACTTT
CDR3 length: 15; J gene: TRBJ1-1; V gene: TRBV7-6; clone size: .; D gene: .; CDR3 protein: CASSLAPGPNTEAFF; CDR3 DNA: TGTGCCAGCAGCTTAGCCCCAGGTCCGAACACTGAAGCTTTCTTT
CDR3 length: 16; J gene: TRBJ2-3; V gene: TRBV7-6; clone size: .; D gene: .; CDR3 protein: CASSLGALTSTDTQYF; CDR3 DNA: TGTGCCAGCAGCTTAGGAGCATTGACTAGCACAGATACGCAGTATTTT
CDR3 length: 13; J gene: TRBJ1-1; V gene: TRBV19; clone size: .; D gene: TRBD1; CDR3 protein: CASSMTGDTEAFF; CDR3 DNA: TGTGCCAGTAGTATGACAGGGGATACTGAAGCTTTCTTT
CDR3 length: 14; J gene: TRBJ1-1; V gene: TRBV5-1; clone size: .; D gene: .; CDR3 protein: CASCAGQLGTEAFF; CDR3 DNA: TGCGCCAGCTGTGCAGGGCAGCTGGGTACTGAAGCTTTCTTT
CDR3 length: 18; J gene: TRBJ2-2; V gene: TRBV24-1; clone size: .; D gene: .; CDR3 protein: CATSDFRGQTFNTGELFF; CDR3 DNA: TGTGCCACCAGTGATTTTCGCGGGCAAACCTTCAACACCGGGGAGCTGTTTTTT
CDR3 length: 14; J gene: TRBJ1-1; V gene: TRBV6-2/TRBV6-3; clone size: .; D gene: TRBD1; CDR3 protein: CAISLQGANTEAFF; CDR3 DNA: TGTGCCATCAGCTTACAGGGGGCTAACACTGAAGCTTTCTTT
CDR3 length: 13; J gene: TRBJ1-2; V gene: TRBV6-6; clone size: .; D gene: .; CDR3 protein: CASFLTAGDGYTF; CDR3 DNA: TGTGCCAGCTTTCTGACAGCCGGCGATGGCTACACCTTC
CDR3 length: 13; J gene: TRBJ2-2; V gene: TRBV28; clone size: .; D gene: .; CDR3 protein: CASRTSKAGELFF; CDR3 DNA: TGTGCCAGCAGAACTAGCAAGGCCGGGGAGCTGTTTTTT
CDR3 length: 14; J gene: TRBJ2-7; V gene: TRBV3-1/TRBV3-2; clone size: .; D gene: .; CDR3 protein: CASSLTQGGYEQYF; CDR3 DNA: TGTGCCAGCAGCTTGACTCAGGGGGGCTACGAGCAGTACTTC
CDR3 length: 13; J gene: TRBJ1-2; V gene: TRBV5-6; clone size: once; D gene: .; CDR3 protein: CASSLRGFWGYTF; CDR3 DNA: TGTGCCAGCAGCTTGCGGGGATTCTGGGGCTACACCTTC
CDR3 length: 15; J gene: TRBJ2-1; V gene: TRBV28; clone size: .; D gene: TRBD1; CDR3 protein: CASTSRDRAYNEQFF; CDR3 DNA: TGTGCCAGCACTAGCCGGGACAGAGCTTACAATGAGCAGTTCTTC
CDR3 length: 13; J gene: TRBJ1-5; V gene: TRBV19; clone size: .; D gene: .; CDR3 protein: CASSREGRGPQHF; CDR3 DNA: TGTGCCAGTAGCCGGGAGGGGCGGGGGCCCCAGCATTTT
CDR3 length: 15; J gene: TRBJ2-7; V gene: TRBV18; clone size: .; D gene: TRBD1; CDR3 protein: CASSPGQGYSYEQYF; CDR3 DNA: TGTGCCAGCTCACCGGGACAGGGATACTCCTACGAGCAGTACTTC
CDR3 length: 17; J gene: TRBJ2-6; V gene: TRBV7-7; clone size: once; D gene: .; CDR3 protein: CASSPRVQSSGANVLTF; CDR3 DNA: TGTGCTAGCAGCCCCCGAGTCCAAAGCTCTGGGGCCAACGTCCTGACTTTC
CDR3 length: 15; J gene: TRBJ1-5; V gene: TRBV30; clone size: .; D gene: TRBD1; CDR3 protein: CAWRLAGTGNQPQHF; CDR3 DNA: TGTGCCTGGAGACTAGCCGGGACAGGGAACCAGCCCCAGCATTTT
CDR3 length: 14; J gene: TRBJ1-2; V gene: TRBV4-2; clone size: few; D gene: TRBD1; CDR3 protein: CASRNRGGDYGYTF; CDR3 DNA: TGTGCCAGCAGGAACAGAGGGGGCGACTATGGCTACACCTTC
CDR3 length: 14; J gene: TRBJ2-3; V gene: TRBV6-5; clone size: .; D gene: TRBD2; CDR3 protein: CASSSGLVGDTQYF; CDR3 DNA: TGTGCCAGCAGTTCCGGACTAGTCGGAGATACGCAGTATTTT
CDR3 length: 16; J gene: TRBJ2-3; V gene: TRBV7-3; clone size: .; D gene: TRBD2; CDR3 protein: CASSLMGGTSTDTQYF; CDR3 DNA: TGTGCCAGCAGCTTAATGGGGGGGACTAGCACAGATACGCAGTATTTT
CDR3 length: 14; J gene: TRBJ1-2; V gene: TRBV6-6; clone size: few; D gene: .; CDR3 protein: CASSYSHELYGYTF; CDR3 DNA: TGTGCCAGCAGTTACTCCCACGAACTCTATGGCTACACCTTC
CDR3 length: 16; J gene: TRBJ1-2; V gene: TRBV9; clone size: .; D gene: TRBD1; CDR3 protein: CASTKGGTGGLYGYTF; CDR3 DNA: TGTGCCAGCACCAAAGGGGGGACAGGGGGCTTATATGGCTACACCTTC
CDR3 length: 14; J gene: TRBJ1-1; V gene: TRBV6-2/TRBV6-3; clone size: .; D gene: TRBD1; CDR3 protein: CASSMTGGLTEAFF; CDR3 DNA: TGTGCCAGCAGTATGACAGGGGGCCTCACTGAAGCTTTCTTT
CDR3 length: 16; J gene: TRBJ2-3; V gene: TRBV15; clone size: .; D gene: TRBD1; CDR3 protein: CATSGFRDRGSDTQYF; CDR3 DNA: TGTGCCACCAGCGGTTTCCGGGACAGGGGCTCAGATACGCAGTATTTT
CDR3 length: 15; J gene: TRBJ1-6; V gene: TRBV2; clone size: once; D gene: .; CDR3 protein: CASSSNRLHNSPLHF; CDR3 DNA: TGTGCCAGCAGTTCGAACAGGCTACATAATTCACCCCTCCACTTT
CDR3 length: 16; J gene: TRBJ1-4; V gene: TRBV9; clone size: .; D gene: TRBD1; CDR3 protein: CASSRTRDSFNEKLFF; CDR3 DNA: TGTGCCAGCAGTCGAACCCGGGACAGCTTTAATGAAAAACTGTTTTTT
CDR3 length: 11; J gene: TRBJ2-7; V gene: TRBV5-6; clone size: .; D gene: .; CDR3 protein: CASSLYSEQYF; CDR3 DNA: TGTGCCAGCAGCTTGTACAGCGAGCAGTACTTC
CDR3 length: 13; J gene: TRBJ2-1; V gene: TRBV28; clone size: .; D gene: .; CDR3 protein: CASSLGGASEQFF; CDR3 DNA: TGTGCCAGCAGTCTAGGGGGGGCGAGTGAGCAGTTCTTC